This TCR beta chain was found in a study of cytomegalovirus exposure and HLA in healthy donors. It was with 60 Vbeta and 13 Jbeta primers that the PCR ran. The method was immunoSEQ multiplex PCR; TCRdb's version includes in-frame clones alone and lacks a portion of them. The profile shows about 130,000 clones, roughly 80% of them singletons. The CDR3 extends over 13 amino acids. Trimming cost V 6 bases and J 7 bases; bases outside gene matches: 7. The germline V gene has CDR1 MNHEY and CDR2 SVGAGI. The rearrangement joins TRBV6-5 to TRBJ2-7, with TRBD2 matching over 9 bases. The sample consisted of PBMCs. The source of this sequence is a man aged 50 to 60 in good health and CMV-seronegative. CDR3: CASRLAGRVEQYF. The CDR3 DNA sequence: TGTGCCAGCAGGCTAGCGGGGAGGGTTGAGCAGTACTTC.